This T cell receptor (beta chain) comes out of a study of T cell repertoires in cytomegalovirus infection. Study-level information: Recently described HLA-C-restricted plus well-studied HLA-B-restricted CMV epitopes were used. CMV infection plus the matching HLA type was flagged by public TCR beta signatures. Study conclusions and caveats: What dominated the ex vivo response were HLA-C-restricted CMV-specific TCR beta clonotypes.

MiXCR, applied by TCRdb to the reads, yields one record per CDR3 protein. There are about a million distinct CDR3 sequences in the sample; less than 40% occur only once, and around 15% lies in the top ten. This clonotype has just one count. No antigen is known for it. The CDR3 is made up of 20 amino acids. The germline V gene has CDR1 SGHVS and CDR2 FNYEAQ. Germline trimming cut 4 bases from V and 3 bases from J; bases unmatched to any gene: 19. The chain links TRBV7-6 to TRBJ2-2, with 8 positions matching TRBD2. This clonotype originated in a human donor in good health (CMV status not recorded). Some clones in this sample may be carry-over from other donors' samples. This specimen consisted of cultured CD8+ T cells from PBMCs, obtained from culture after CMV antigen stimulation. The DNA of the CDR3 is TGTGCCAGCAGCTCCCTTATGACCCCTTTAGCGGGGTTGGACACCGGGGAGCTGTTTTTT. This translates into CASSSLMTPLAGLDTGELFF. Supplemented by reference TRBV7-6 and TRBJ2-2, the full variable domain reads GAGVSQSPRYKVTKRGQDVALRCDPISGHVSLYWYRQALGQGPEFLTYFNYEAQQDKSGLPNDRFSAERPEGSISTLTIQRTEQRDSAMYRCASSSLMTPLAGLDTGELFFGEGSRLTVL.